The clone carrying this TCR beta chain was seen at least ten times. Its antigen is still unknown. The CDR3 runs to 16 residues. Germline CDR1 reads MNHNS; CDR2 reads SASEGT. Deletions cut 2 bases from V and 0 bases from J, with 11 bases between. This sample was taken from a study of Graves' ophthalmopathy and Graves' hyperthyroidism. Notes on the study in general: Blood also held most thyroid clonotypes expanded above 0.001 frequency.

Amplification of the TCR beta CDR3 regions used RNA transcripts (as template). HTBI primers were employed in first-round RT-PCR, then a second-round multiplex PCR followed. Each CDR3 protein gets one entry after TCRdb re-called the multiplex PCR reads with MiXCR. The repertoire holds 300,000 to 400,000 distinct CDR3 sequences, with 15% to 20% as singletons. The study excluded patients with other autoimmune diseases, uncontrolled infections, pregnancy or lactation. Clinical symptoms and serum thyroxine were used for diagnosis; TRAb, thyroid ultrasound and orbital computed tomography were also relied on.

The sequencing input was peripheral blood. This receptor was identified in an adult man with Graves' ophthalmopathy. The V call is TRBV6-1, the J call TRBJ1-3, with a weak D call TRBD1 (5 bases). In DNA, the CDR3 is TGTGCCAGCAGTGAACTGGGGCTCCTCTCTGGAAACACCATATATTTT. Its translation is CASSELGLLSGNTIYF.